Described below is a single T cell receptor beta chain sequence and its context. Its antigen is undetermined. The sample holds other DNA sequences that translate to the same CDR3. The data were produced by immunoSEQ multiplex PCR, yet TCRdb's version contains in-frame clones alone and is incomplete. The sample holds approximately 2,300,000 clones; under 95% are singletons and the top ten take 0.37%. Germline-derived CDR1 and CDR2 are SGHTA and FQGNSA. The V and J ends lost 5 bases and 3 bases respectively, with 8 bases between them. This CDR3 is 13 amino acids long. This specimen comes from a study of shared clonotypes between healthy human individuals. Study-wide results and caveats: Clonotype sharing among donors, it was expected, would be affected by sequencing depth.

The origin of this receptor is a man younger than 35 in good health. Some clones in this sample may be carry-over from other donors' samples. Material: naive CD4+ T cells from PBMCs. Described subset: CD45RA+ positively selected. The chain combines TRBV7-2 with TRBJ1-5; no definite D call. The CDR3 protein is CASSRGPNQPQHF. The CDR3 DNA reads as TGTGCCAGCAGCCGAGGACCCAATCAGCCCCAGCATTTT.